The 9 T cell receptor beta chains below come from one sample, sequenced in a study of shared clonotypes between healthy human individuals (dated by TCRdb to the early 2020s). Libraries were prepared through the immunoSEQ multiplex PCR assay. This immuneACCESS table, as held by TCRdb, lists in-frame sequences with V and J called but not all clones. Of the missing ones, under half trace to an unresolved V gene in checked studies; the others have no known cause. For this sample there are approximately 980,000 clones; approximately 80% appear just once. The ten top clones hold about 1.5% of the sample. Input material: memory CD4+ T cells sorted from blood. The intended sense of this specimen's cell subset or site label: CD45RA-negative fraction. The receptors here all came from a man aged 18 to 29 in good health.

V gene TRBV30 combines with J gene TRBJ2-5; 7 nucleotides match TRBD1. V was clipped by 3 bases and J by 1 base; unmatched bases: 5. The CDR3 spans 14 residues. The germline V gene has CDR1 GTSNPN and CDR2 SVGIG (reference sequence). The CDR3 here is CAWRPQGPQETQYF. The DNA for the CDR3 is TGTGCCTGGAGACCACAGGGGCCCCAAGAGACCCAGTACTTC.

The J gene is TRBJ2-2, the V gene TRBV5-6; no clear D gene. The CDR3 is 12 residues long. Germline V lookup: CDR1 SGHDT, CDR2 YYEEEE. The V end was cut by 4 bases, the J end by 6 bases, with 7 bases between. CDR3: CASSGVAGELFF. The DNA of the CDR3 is TGTGCCAGCAGCGGGGTCGCCGGGGAGCTGTTTTTT.

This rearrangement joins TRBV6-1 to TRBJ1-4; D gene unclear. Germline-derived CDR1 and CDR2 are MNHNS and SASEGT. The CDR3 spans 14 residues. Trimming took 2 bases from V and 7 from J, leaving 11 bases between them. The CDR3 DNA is TGTGCCAGCAGTGAATCCCCAGGTGGTGAAAAACTGTTTTTT. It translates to CASSESPGGEKLFF.

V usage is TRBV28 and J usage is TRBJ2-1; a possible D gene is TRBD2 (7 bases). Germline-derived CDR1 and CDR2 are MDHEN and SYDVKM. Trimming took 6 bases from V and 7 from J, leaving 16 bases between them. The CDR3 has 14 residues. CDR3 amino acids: CASRKGGERNEQFF. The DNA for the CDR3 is TGTGCCAGCAGGAAAGGGGGGGAGAGAAATGAGCAGTTCTTC.

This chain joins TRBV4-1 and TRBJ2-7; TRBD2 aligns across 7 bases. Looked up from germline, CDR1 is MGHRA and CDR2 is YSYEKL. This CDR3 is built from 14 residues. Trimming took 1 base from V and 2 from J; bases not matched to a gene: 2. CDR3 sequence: CASSQGGGTYEQYF. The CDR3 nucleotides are TGCGCCAGCAGCCAAGGGGGGGGGACCTACGAGCAGTACTTC.

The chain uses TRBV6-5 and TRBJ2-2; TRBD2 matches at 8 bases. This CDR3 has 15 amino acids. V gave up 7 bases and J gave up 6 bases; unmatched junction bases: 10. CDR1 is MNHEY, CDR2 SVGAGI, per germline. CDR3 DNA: TGTGCCAGCACCCCCGGGACTAGTGGGTCCGGGGAGCTGTTTTTT. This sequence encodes CASTPGTSGSGELFF.

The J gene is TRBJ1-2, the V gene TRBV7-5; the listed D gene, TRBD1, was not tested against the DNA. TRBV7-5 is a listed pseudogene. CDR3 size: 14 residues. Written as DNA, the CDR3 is TGTGCCAGCAGCTTAGACAGGGTCCCCTATGGCTACACCTTC. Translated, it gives CASSLDRVPYGYTF.

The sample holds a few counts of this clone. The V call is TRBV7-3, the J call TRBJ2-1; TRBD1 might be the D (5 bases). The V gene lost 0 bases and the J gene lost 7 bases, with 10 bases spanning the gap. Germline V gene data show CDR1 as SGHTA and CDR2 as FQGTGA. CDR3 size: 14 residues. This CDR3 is CASSLTTGKNEQFF. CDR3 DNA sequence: TGTGCCAGCAGCTTAACTACAGGCAAAAATGAGCAGTTCTTC.

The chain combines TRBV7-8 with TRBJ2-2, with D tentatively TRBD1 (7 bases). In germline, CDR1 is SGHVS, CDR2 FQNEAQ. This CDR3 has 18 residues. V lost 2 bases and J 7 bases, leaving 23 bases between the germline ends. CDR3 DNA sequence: TGTGCCAGCAGCTTAAGGGGAGGAGGGGGCACCGCCGACGGGGAGCTGTTTTTT. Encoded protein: CASSLRGGGGTADGELFF.